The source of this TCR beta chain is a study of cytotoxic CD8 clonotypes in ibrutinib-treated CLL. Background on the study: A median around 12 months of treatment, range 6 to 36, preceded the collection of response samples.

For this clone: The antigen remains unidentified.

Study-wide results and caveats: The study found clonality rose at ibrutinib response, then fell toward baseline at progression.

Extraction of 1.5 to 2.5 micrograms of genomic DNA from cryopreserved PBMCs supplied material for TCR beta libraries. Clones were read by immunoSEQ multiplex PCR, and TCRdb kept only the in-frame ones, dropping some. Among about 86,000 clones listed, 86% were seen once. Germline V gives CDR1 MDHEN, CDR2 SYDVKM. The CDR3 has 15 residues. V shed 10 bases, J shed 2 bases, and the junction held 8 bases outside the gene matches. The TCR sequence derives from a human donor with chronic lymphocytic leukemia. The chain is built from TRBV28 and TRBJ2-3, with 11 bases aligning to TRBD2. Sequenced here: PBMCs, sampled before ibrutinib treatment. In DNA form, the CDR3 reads TGTGCCATACTTACGACTAGCGGGGTCACAGATACGCAGTATTTT. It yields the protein CAILTTSGVTDTQYF. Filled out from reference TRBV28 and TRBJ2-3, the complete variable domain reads DVKVTQSSRYLVKRTGEKVFLECVQDMDHENMFWYRQDPGLGLRLIYFSYDVKMKEKGDIPEGYSVSREKKERFSLILESASTNQTSMYLCAILTTSGVTDTQYFGPGTRLTVL.